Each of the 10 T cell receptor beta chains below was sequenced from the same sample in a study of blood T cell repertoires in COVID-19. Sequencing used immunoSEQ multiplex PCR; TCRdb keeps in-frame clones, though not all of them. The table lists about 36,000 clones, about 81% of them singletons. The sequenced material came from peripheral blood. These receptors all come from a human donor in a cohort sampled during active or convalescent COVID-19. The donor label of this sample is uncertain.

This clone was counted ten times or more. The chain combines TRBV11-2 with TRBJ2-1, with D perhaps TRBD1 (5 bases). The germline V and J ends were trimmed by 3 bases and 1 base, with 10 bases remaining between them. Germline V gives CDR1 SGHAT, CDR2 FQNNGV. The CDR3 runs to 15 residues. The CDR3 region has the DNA TGTGCCAGCAGCTTTGGGCAGGGATCCTACAATGAGCAGTTCTTC. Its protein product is CASSFGQGSYNEQFF.

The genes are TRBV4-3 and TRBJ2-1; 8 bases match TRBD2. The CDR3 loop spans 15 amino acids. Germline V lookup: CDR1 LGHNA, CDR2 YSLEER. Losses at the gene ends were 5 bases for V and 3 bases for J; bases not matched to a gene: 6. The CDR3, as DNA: TGCGCCAGCAGCTATAGCGGGATGAACTACAATGAGCAGTTCTTC. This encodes CASSYSGMNYNEQFF.

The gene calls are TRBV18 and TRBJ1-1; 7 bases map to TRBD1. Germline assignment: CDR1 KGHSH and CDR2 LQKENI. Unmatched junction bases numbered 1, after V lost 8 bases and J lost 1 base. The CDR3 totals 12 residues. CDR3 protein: CASTGANTEAFF. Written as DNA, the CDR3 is TGTGCCAGCACAGGGGCGAACACTGAAGCTTTCTTT.

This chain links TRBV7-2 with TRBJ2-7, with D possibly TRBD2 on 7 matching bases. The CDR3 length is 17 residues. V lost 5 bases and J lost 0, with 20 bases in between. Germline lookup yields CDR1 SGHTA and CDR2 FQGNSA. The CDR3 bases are TGTGCCAGCAGCGGAAGGGGGACTAATCCGAGCTCCTACGAGCAGTACTTC. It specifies CASSGRGTNPSSYEQYF.

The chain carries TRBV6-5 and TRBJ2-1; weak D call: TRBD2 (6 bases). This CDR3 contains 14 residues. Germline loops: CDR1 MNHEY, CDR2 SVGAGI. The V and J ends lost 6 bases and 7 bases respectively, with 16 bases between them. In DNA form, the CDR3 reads TGTGCCAGCAGAGCGCTCGGGAGCGATAATGAGCAGTTCTTC. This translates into CASRALGSDNEQFF.

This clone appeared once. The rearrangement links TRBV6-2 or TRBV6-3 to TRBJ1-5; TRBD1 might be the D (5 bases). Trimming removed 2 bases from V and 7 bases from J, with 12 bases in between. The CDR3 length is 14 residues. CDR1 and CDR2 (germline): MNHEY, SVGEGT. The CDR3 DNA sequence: TGTGCCAGCAGTTACCGGCAGGGCTGGCAGCCCCAGCATTTT. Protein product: CASSYRQGWQPQHF.

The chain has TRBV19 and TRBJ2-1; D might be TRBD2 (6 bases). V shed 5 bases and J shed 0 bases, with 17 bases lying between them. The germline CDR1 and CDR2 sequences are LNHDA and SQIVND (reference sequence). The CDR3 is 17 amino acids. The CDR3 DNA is TGTGCCAGTAGTCCTTGGAGGGTCCGGGGCTCCTACAATGAGCAGTTCTTC. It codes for CASSPWRVRGSYNEQFF.

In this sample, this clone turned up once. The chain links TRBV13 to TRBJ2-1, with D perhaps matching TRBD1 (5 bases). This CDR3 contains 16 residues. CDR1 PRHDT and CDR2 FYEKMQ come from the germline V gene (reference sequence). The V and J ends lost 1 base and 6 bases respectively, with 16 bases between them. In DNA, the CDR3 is TGTGCCAGCAGCTTAGTAAGGGGAAGTGGGTCCAATGAGCAGTTCTTC. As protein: CASSLVRGSGSNEQFF.

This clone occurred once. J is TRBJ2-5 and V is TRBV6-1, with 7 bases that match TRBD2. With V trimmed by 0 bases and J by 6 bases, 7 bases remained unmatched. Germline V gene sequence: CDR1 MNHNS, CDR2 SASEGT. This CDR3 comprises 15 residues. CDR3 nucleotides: TGTGCCAGCAGTGAAGCTCCCCGCGGGGGAAAGACCCAGTACTTC. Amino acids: CASSEAPRGGKTQYF.

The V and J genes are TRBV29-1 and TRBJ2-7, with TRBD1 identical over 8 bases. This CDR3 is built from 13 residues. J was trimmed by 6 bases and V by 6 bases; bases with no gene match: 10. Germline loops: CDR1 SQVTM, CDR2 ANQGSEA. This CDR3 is CSVRAGGFSEQYF. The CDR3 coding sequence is TGCAGCGTGAGGGCAGGGGGCTTCTCCGAGCAGTACTTC.